The clone carrying this T cell receptor (beta chain) was detected only once. The target antigen is unknown. The CDR3 spans 16 residues. The germline gives CDR1 LGHDT, CDR2 YNNKEL (reference sequence). Deletions cut 3 bases from V and 5 bases from J, with 16 bases between. This sample was included in a study of T-cell reconstitution after alpha-beta-depleted transplantation in children. Study-level findings and limits: Newly produced T cells mostly provided counts and TCRbeta diversity after one year, as hyperexpanded clones declined.

Unique molecular identifiers featured in how the TCRbeta library was prepared. TCRdb reanalysed the PCR reads using MiXCR and keeps one entry per CDR3 protein. The sample records 550,000 to 600,000 distinct CDR3 sequences, 23% being singletons. This chain links TRBV3-1 with TRBJ1-4; tentatively, D is TRBD1 (6 bases). Sequencing was performed on PBMCs, mostly from graft donor cells, taken 360 days after TCRalphabeta/CD19-depleted stem cell transplant. This receptor was taken from a boy under two years old who had a stem cell transplant for acute myeloid leukemia, so the T cells may come from the graft donor. The CDR3 spells CASSQSRVGANEKLFF. The CDR3 DNA reads as TGTGCCAGCAGCCAGAGCAGGGTGGGGGCAAATGAAAAACTGTTTTTT. The full variable domain, in which reference TRBV3-1 and TRBJ1-4 provide the parts outside the CDR3, is DTAVSQTPKYLVTQMGNDKSIKCEQNLGHDTMYWYKQDSKKFLKIMFSYNNKELIINETVPNRFSPKSPDKAHLNLHINSLELGDSAVYFCASSQSRVGANEKLFFGSGTQLSVL.